The 25 T cell receptor beta chains reported below all come from one sample, sequenced in a study of T cell responses to AZD1222 COVID-19 vaccine. Clones were read by immunoSEQ multiplex PCR, and TCRdb kept only the in-frame ones, dropping some. The data contain about 92,000 clones, approximately 90% of them seen just once; the ten biggest clones take up about 1.5%. The sequenced sample was peripheral blood, obtained on day 0 of AZD1222 vaccination. All receptors derive from an adult in good health.

The gene calls are TRBV19 and TRBJ2-6; either TRBD1 or TRBD2 may fit D (5 bases each). Germline V CDR1 and CDR2: LNHDA, SQIVND (reference sequence). The CDR3 sequence is 15 residues long. V lost 4 bases to trimming and J lost 4 bases, with 11 bases between them. This CDR3 is CASSKWDAGANVLTF. The CDR3 DNA follows: TGTGCCAGTAGTAAATGGGACGCGGGGGCCAACGTCCTGACTTTC.

V is TRBV19 and J is TRBJ2-1; the match to TRBD1 covers 9 bases. CDR3 length equals 15 residues. Trimming took 4 bases from V and 4 from J; bases not matched to a gene: 5. Germline V gives CDR1 LNHDA, CDR2 SQIVND (reference sequence). CDR3: CASSRTGTGYNEQFF. The CDR3 DNA reads as TGTGCCAGTAGTAGGACCGGGACAGGGTACAATGAGCAGTTCTTC.

About this clone: A much larger clone lies one base from this, so it may be a read error. This rearrangement joins TRBV12-3 or TRBV12-4 to TRBJ1-1; no clear D. This CDR3 region has 12 residues. V was cut by 3 bases and J by 0 bases, with 2 bases left in between. CDR3 bases: TGTGCCAGCAGTTTGTTGAACACTGAAGCTTTCTTT. Protein: CASSLLNTEAFF.

The chain has TRBV15 and TRBJ2-1, with 7 bases lining up with TRBD2. CDR3 size: 13 residues. The V segment lost 2 bases and the J segment 9 bases; nucleotides outside the gene matches: 4. The germline V gene has CDR1 LNHNV and CDR2 YYDKDF (reference sequence). The CDR3 DNA is TGTGCCACCAGCAGATCCGGGAGGAGTGAGCAGTTCTTC. Translating it yields CATSRSGRSEQFF.

J is TRBJ1-6 and V is TRBV5-4, with 7 nucleotides matching TRBD1. The V gene end was trimmed by 4 bases and the J gene end by 6 bases; junction bases not matched to a gene: 13. The CDR3 loop spans 17 amino acids. Germline-derived CDR1 and CDR2 are SGHNT and YYREEE (reference sequence). Written as DNA, the CDR3 is TGTGCCAGCAGCGCTAAACAGGGGCCGTACGGTAATTCACCCCTCCACTTT. This encodes CASSAKQGPYGNSPLHF.

CDR3 residues: CASSLDAGGGTEAFF. The CDR3 DNA sequence: TGCGCCAGCAGCCTGGATGCAGGGGGCGGCACTGAAGCTTTCTTT. The chain has TRBV5-1 and TRBJ1-1, with 8 bases fitting TRBD1. CDR1 and CDR2 from the germline V gene are SGHRS and YFSETQ. Germline trimming cut 4 bases from V and 4 bases from J; bases unmatched to any gene: 9. This CDR3 comprises 15 residues.

The chain employs TRBV19 and TRBJ2-1, with TRBD2 matching over 13 bases. V lost 8 bases to trimming and J lost 6 bases; unmatched junction nucleotides: 1. The CDR3 has 13 amino acids. CDR1 is LNHDA, CDR2 SQIVND, per germline (reference sequence). As DNA, the CDR3 is TGTGCCAGTCGACTAGCGGGGGGCAATGAGCAGTTCTTC. The encoded protein is CASRLAGGNEQFF.

The chain is built from TRBV27 and TRBJ1-6; no clear D gene. Germline CDR1 reads MNHEY; CDR2 reads SMNVEV (reference sequence). V was shortened by 6 bases and J by 1 base, with 4 bases between the two germline ends. The CDR3 has 13 residues. CDR3 residues: CASRGSYNSPLHF. CDR3 nucleotides: TGTGCCAGCAGGGGTTCCTATAATTCACCCCTCCACTTT.

The chain has TRBV4-3 and TRBJ1-5; D is possibly TRBD1 (5 bases). The CDR3 runs to 13 residues. Between the trimmed V and J ends, which lost 8 bases and 4 bases, there was a span of 12 bases. Germline assignment: CDR1 LGHNA and CDR2 YSLEER. CDR3 in amino acids: CASGDRENQPQHF. CDR3 in DNA: TGCGCCAGCGGAGACAGAGAAAATCAGCCCCAGCATTTT.

This rearrangement joins TRBV9 to TRBJ2-7; TRBD1 aligns across 8 bases. The CDR3 runs to 14 residues. Germline V gene sequence: CDR1 SGDLS, CDR2 YYNGEE. The V gene end was trimmed by 4 bases and the J gene end by 2 bases; junction bases not matched to a gene: 5. The CDR3 sequence is CASSYEQGAYEQYF. CDR3 in DNA: TGTGCCAGCAGCTACGAACAGGGGGCCTACGAGCAGTACTTC.

This chain uses TRBV4-1 with TRBJ1-5, with 10 nucleotides matching TRBD1. The trim removed 3 bases at V and 3 bases at J, leaving 17 bases unmatched. The germline CDR1 and CDR2 sequences are MGHRA and YSYEKL. This CDR3 has 20 amino acids. The CDR3 region is CASSHGPGQGNEGVNQPQHF. The CDR3 nucleotides read TGCGCCAGCAGCCACGGACCGGGACAGGGGAATGAAGGGGTCAATCAGCCCCAGCATTTT.

The DNA for the CDR3 is TGTGCCAGCAGCTCAGACATTATCGGCACAGATACGCAGTATTTT. It specifies CASSSDIIGTDTQYF. The chain carries TRBV7-3 and TRBJ2-3; D is unresolved. Between the trimmed V and J ends, which lost 4 bases and 1 base, there was a span of 12 bases. The CDR3 totals 15 residues. Germline lookup yields CDR1 SGHTA and CDR2 FQGTGA.

The gene calls are TRBV10-3 and TRBJ1-1; 7 bases fit TRBD1. The CDR3 is 16 amino acids. Germline loops: CDR1 ENHRY, CDR2 SYGVKD. Unmatched junction bases numbered 11, after V lost 3 bases and J lost 4 bases. As DNA, the CDR3 is TGTGCCATCAGTGACTGGAACCAGGGGGGTGGCACTGAAGCTTTCTTT. This translates into CAISDWNQGGGTEAFF.

The chain has TRBV13 and TRBJ1-6, with 7 bases fitting TRBD1. The CDR3 consists of 16 residues. Germline assignment: CDR1 PRHDT and CDR2 FYEKMQ (reference sequence). Germline trimming cut 0 bases from V and 7 bases from J; bases unmatched to any gene: 6. The CDR3 nucleotides read TGTGCCAGCAGCTTAGGGCAGGGGGTCTCAAATTCACCCCTCCACTTT. This codes for CASSLGQGVSNSPLHF.

The rearrangement uses TRBV19 and TRBJ2-7, with D maybe TRBD2 (5 bases). Trimming removed 3 bases from V and 7 bases from J, with 31 bases in between. CDR3 length equals 19 residues. Germline loops: CDR1 LNHDA, CDR2 SQIVND (reference sequence). The CDR3 loop reads CASSILIGSGRAVFGEQYF. The CDR3 coding sequence is TGTGCCAGTAGTATCTTAATCGGATCGGGGAGAGCCGTTTTTGGGGAGCAGTACTTC. The full variable domain, in which reference TRBV19 and TRBJ2-7 provide the parts outside the CDR3, is DGGITQSPKYLFRKEGQNVTLSCEQNLNHDAMYWYRQDPGQGLRLIYYSQIVNDFQKGDIAEGYSVSREKKESFPLTVTSAQKNPTAFYLCASSILIGSGRAVFGEQYFGPGTRLTVT.

The V gene is TRBV5-4, the J gene TRBJ1-2; maybe TRBD1 (5 bases). V lost 4 bases to trimming and J lost 4 bases, with 14 bases between them. The CDR3 loop spans 14 amino acids. CDR1 is SGHNT and CDR2 is YYREEE in the germline V gene (reference sequence). The CDR3 sequence: CASSVRELIYGYTF. CDR3 sequence (DNA): TGTGCCAGCAGCGTCAGGGAGTTGATCTATGGCTACACCTTC.

The V and J genes are TRBV11-1 and TRBJ2-7; TRBD1 agrees at 8 bases. The CDR3 spans 14 residues. Trimming removed 3 bases from V and 5 bases from J; junction bases left unmatched: 6. Per the germline V gene, CDR1 is SGHAT and CDR2 is FQDESV (reference sequence). CDR3 sequence reads: CASSLDRAFHEQYF. CDR3 DNA sequence: TGTGCCAGCAGCTTGGACAGGGCTTTCCACGAGCAGTACTTC.

This chain connects TRBV15 to TRBJ1-2, with unresolved D. Germline V CDR1 and CDR2: LNHNV, YYDKDF (reference sequence). The CDR3 contains 12 residues. The V and J ends lost 0 bases and 8 bases respectively, with 7 bases between them. The CDR3 sequence: CATSRDRVGYTF. DNA of the CDR3: TGTGCCACCAGCAGAGATAGGGTCGGCTACACCTTC. Complete variable domain (other parts from reference TRBV15 and TRBJ1-2): DAMVIQNPRYQVTQFGKPVTLSCSQTLNHNVMYWYQQKSSQAPKLLFHYYDKDFNNEADTPDNFQSRRPNTSFCFLDIRSPGLGDTAMYLCATSRDRVGYTFGSGTRLTVV.

DNA for the CDR3: TGTGCCAGCAGTGGGGGGGGGAGGTCCAATTCACCCCTCCACTTT. Translation gives CASSGGGRSNSPLHF. The chain carries TRBV2 and TRBJ1-6, with D possibly matching TRBD1 (5 bases). This CDR3 is built from 15 residues. V was shortened by 4 bases and J by 7 bases, with 14 bases between the two germline ends. Germline values: CDR1 SNHLY, CDR2 FYNNEI.

The rearrangement uses TRBV12-3 or TRBV12-4 and TRBJ2-1, with D unclear. This CDR3 contains 11 residues. Trimming removed 5 bases at V and 10 bases at J, with 9 bases between. CDR3 bases: TGTGCCAGCAGTGGTAGTAAAGAGCAGTTCTTC. This sequence encodes CASSGSKEQFF.

The J gene is TRBJ2-1, the V gene TRBV7-9; 12 bases fit TRBD2. V gave up 4 bases and J gave up 6 bases; unmatched junction bases: 7. CDR3 length: 16 residues. Germline assignment: CDR1 SEHNR and CDR2 FQNEAQ (reference sequence). CDR3 DNA sequence: TGTGCCAGCAGCTCGCGGTTGACTAGCGGGGGCAATGAGCAGTTCTTC. The encoded protein is CASSSRLTSGGNEQFF.

The chain employs TRBV7-9 and TRBJ1-2, with 8 bases aligning to TRBD1. This CDR3 contains 15 residues. Germline CDR1 and CDR2: SEHNR and FQNEAQ (reference sequence). V was pared by 3 bases and J by 8 bases, with 11 bases of the junction left unmatched. CDR3 region: CASSFQGALGGGYTF. The CDR3 DNA sequence: TGTGCCAGCAGCTTTCAGGGGGCCCTGGGCGGAGGCTACACCTTC.

The chain uses TRBV19 and TRBJ2-4; maybe TRBD1 (6 bases). V shed 6 bases and J shed 2 bases, with 17 bases lying between them. The CDR3 is 16 amino acids. From germline, CDR1 is LNHDA and CDR2 SQIVND (reference sequence). In nucleotides, the CDR3 is TGTGCCAGTAGCGCCCGACAGGCTGGATCCAAAAACATTCAGTACTTC. Its protein product is CASSARQAGSKNIQYF.

The CDR3 region is CASSLEGTGEGEQFF. CDR3 in DNA: TGCGCCAGCAGCTTGGAGGGTACAGGGGAGGGTGAGCAGTTCTTC. This chain connects TRBV5-1 to TRBJ2-1; D tentatively reads TRBD1 or TRBD2 (7 bases each). This CDR3 spans 15 amino acids. Germline V gene data show CDR1 as SGHRS and CDR2 as YFSETQ. Trimming shortened V by 0 bases and J by 9 bases, and 16 bases separated the two germline ends.

This clone was detected only a few times. The V gene is TRBV7-6, the J gene TRBJ1-1; D possibly corresponds to TRBD1 (6 bases). CDR1 and CDR2 (germline): SGHVS, FNYEAQ. This CDR3 spans 16 amino acids. Between the trimmed V and J ends, which lost 1 base and 1 base, there was a span of 13 bases. The CDR3 bases are TGTGCCAGCAGCTTAGGAGGCGGGGGGCGGAACACTGAAGCTTTCTTT. Translating it yields CASSLGGGGRNTEAFF.